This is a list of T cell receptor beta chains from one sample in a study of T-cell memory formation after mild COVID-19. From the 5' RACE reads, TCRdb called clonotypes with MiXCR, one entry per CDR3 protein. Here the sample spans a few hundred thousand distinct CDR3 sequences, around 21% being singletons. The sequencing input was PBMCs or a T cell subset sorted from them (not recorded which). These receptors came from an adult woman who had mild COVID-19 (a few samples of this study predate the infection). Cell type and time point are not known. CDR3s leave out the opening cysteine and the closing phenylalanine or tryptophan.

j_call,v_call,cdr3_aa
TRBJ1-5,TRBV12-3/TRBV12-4,ASSPDRPNQPQH
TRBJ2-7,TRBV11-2,ASSLVTSGGEQY
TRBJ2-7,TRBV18,ASSPTQGMTYEQY
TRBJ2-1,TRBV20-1,SARDLAGASYNEQF
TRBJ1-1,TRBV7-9,ASSPSWGNTEAF
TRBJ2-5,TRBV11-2,ASSLAQLQETQY
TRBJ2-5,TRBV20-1,SAGTASPQETQY
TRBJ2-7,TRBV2,ASSEPRPVFKQY
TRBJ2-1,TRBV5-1,ASSLGNQHNEQF
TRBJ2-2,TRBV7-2,ASSPNEAGGVTGELF